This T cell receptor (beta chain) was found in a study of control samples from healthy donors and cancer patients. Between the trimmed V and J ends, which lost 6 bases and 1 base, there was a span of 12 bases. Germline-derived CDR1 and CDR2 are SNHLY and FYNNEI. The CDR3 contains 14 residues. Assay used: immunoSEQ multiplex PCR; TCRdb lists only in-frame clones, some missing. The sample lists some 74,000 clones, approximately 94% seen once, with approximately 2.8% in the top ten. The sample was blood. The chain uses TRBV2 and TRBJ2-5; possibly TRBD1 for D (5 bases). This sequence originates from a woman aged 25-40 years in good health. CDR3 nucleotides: TGTGCCAGCAGCGTCGACAGTACCCAAGAGACCCAGTACTTC. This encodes CASSVDSTQETQYF.